This TCR beta chain is drawn from a study of T cell responses to AZD1222 COVID-19 vaccine. In regard to this clone: What it recognizes is unknown.

Regarding the study as a whole: Donors were largely white British and mainly female; clonal diversity was possibly underestimated.

Method: immunoSEQ multiplex PCR; TCRdb's copy keeps in-frame clones and lacks some. The repertoire includes tens of thousands of clones, 80% to 95% of them detected once, and 4.7% sits in the top ten. This TCR came from an adult who received the AZD1222 COVID-19 vaccine. Source: peripheral blood, taken 28 days after the second AZD1222 dose.

In nucleotides, the CDR3 is TGTGCCAGCAGCTTAGCAGGGGCCAATCAGCCCCAGCATTTT. Translating it yields CASSLAGANQPQHF. The chain is built from TRBV7-8 and TRBJ1-5; D is possibly TRBD1 (5 bases). The CDR3 covers 14 residues. Trimming pared 0 bases from V and 3 bases from J, leaving 6 bases between. In germline, CDR1 is SGHVS, CDR2 FQNEAQ.